The 11 T cell receptor beta chains below come from one sample, sequenced in a study of beta chain features in type 1 diabetes. Regarding the study as a whole: TCRB CDR3s were moderately but significantly shorter in Type 1 diabetes patients in all four CD4+ subsets.

TCRB transcripts that were expressed got sequenced, as all of the isolated RNA had been reverse transcribed. The assay was immunoSEQ multiplex PCR, and TCRdb's table has in-frame clones only and misses some. The sample shows hundreds of thousands of clones, 15% of them seen only once. These receptors are not linked to any known antigen. Sequenced sample: naive CD4+ T cells from blood. The receptors here all came from a man aged 18 to 35 with type 1 diabetes.

The chain employs TRBV6-6 and TRBJ2-1, with 8 positions matching TRBD1. Germline V gene lookup returns CDR1 MNHNY and CDR2 SVGAGI (reference sequence). CDR3 length: 15 residues. V dropped 6 bases and J dropped 5; count of bases not matched to a gene: 9. The chain's CDR3 is CASRHTGTGDNEQFF. CDR3 coding DNA: TGTGCCAGCAGACACACCGGGACAGGCGACAATGAGCAGTTCTTC.

The chain has TRBV7-8 and TRBJ1-5, with D unclear. CDR1 is SGHVS, CDR2 FQNEAQ, per germline. Trimming shortened V by 1 base and J by 2 bases, and 9 bases separated the two germline ends. This CDR3 comprises 15 residues. CDR3 nucleotide sequence: TGTGCCAGCAGCTTAGGCAGTCTGGGCAATCAGCCCCAGCATTTT. This codes for CASSLGSLGNQPQHF.

This sequence joins TRBV30 and TRBJ1-4, with D unclear. The germline V gene has CDR1 GTSNPN and CDR2 SVGIG (reference sequence). The CDR3 is 12 amino acids. Trimming removed 4 bases at V and 6 bases at J, with 9 bases between. In DNA form, the CDR3 reads TGTGCCTGGACAAGGGAGGATGAAAAACTGTTTTTT. As protein: CAWTREDEKLFF.

This clone occurred many times. The V call is TRBV23-1, the J call TRBJ2-5; no reliable D call. TRBV23-1 falls under the ORF class, with uncertain function. The CDR3 is made up of 12 amino acids. With 5 bases removed from V and 1 base from J, the gap between germline ends came to 5 bases. DNA for the CDR3: TGCGCCAGCAGTGGCTGCCAAGAGACCCAGTACTTC. Its translation is CASSGCQETQYF.

In this sample, this clone turned up a few times. The same CDR3 also results from other DNA sequences found in this sample. The chain links TRBV30 to TRBJ1-1; no clear D gene. V lost 3 bases to trimming and J lost 5 bases, with 13 bases between them. This CDR3 contains 13 residues. Germline CDR1 and CDR2: GTSNPN and SVGIG (reference sequence). CDR3 DNA: TGTGCCTGGAGCCCGACGGGGTATACTGAAGCTTTCTTT. Residues: CAWSPTGYTEAFF.

The gene calls are TRBV30 and TRBJ1-5, with no clear D. Germline V gene data show CDR1 as GTSNPN and CDR2 as SVGIG (reference sequence). CDR3 length: 14 amino acids. Trimming removed 3 bases from V and 5 bases from J, with 14 bases in between. CDR3 DNA sequence: TGTGCCTGGAGGTTACCCGCCAGTGATCAGCCCCAGCATTTT. Its translation: CAWRLPASDQPQHF.

This clone was seen more than once but under ten times. The CDR3 loop reads CASSLRVVYNEQFF. The DNA for the CDR3 is TGTGCCAGCAGCTTAAGAGTGGTCTACAATGAGCAGTTCTTC. The chain couples TRBV11-2 to TRBJ2-1, with no clear D. V shed 2 bases and J shed 3 bases, with 8 bases lying between them. This CDR3 contains 14 residues. Germline CDR1 and CDR2: SGHAT and FQNNGV.

This clone has a handful of counts. The chain carries TRBV4-3 and TRBJ1-1, with a weak D call TRBD1 (6 bases). CDR1 is LGHNA, CDR2 YSLEER, per germline. With 4 bases removed from V and 3 bases from J, the gap between germline ends came to 9 bases. This CDR3 is 13 amino acids long. The CDR3 DNA is TGCGCCAGCAGCCGGCGACAGGACACTGAAGCTTTCTTT. It specifies CASSRRQDTEAFF.

This clone was seen just once. The chain uses TRBV6-6 and TRBJ2-5, with a possible D match to TRBD1 (6 bases). Trimming removed 6 bases from V and 5 bases from J, with 13 bases in between. Germline V gene data show CDR1 as MNHNY and CDR2 as SVGAGI (reference sequence). The CDR3 covers 13 residues. The CDR3 coding sequence is TGTGCCAGCAGCTGGACAGAGAGGGAGACCCAGTACTTC. Protein product: CASSWTERETQYF.

Note on this clone: Other DNA sequences within the sample encode an identical CDR3. The V call is TRBV18, the J call TRBJ1-2; TRBD1 aligns across 7 bases. The CDR3 extends over 14 amino acids. The V and J ends lost 3 bases and 0 bases, in that order; junction bases with no gene match: 1. Per the germline V gene, CDR1 is KGHSH and CDR2 is LQKENI. This CDR3 is CASSPQGANYGYTF. The CDR3 DNA reads TGTGCCAGCTCACCGCAGGGGGCTAACTATGGCTACACCTTC. The full variable domain, rest sourced from reference TRBV18 and TRBJ1-2, is NAGVMQNPRHLVRRRGQEARLRCSPMKGHSHVYWYRQLPEEGLKFMVYLQKENIIDESGMPKERFSAEFPKEGPSILRIQQVVRGDSAAYFCASSPQGANYGYTFGSGTRLTVV.

The chain couples TRBV7-9 to TRBJ2-1; a possible D gene is TRBD2 (6 bases). Trimming stripped 3 bases from V and 9 bases from J, with 21 bases between. Germline V gene sequence: CDR1 SEHNR, CDR2 FQNEAQ (reference sequence). The CDR3 is 16 residues long. In DNA form, the CDR3 reads TGTGCCAGCAGCTTCCGCCGGGACTTTGTTTACGGTGAGCAGTTCTTC. Translating it yields CASSFRRDFVYGEQFF. The full variable domain, with the rest looked up from reference TRBV7-9 and TRBJ2-1, is DTGVSQNPRHKITKRGQNVTFRCDPISEHNRLYWYRQTLGQGPEFLTYFQNEAQLEKSRLLSDRFSAERPKGSFSTLEIQRTEQGDSAMYLCASSFRRDFVYGEQFFGPGTRLTVL.